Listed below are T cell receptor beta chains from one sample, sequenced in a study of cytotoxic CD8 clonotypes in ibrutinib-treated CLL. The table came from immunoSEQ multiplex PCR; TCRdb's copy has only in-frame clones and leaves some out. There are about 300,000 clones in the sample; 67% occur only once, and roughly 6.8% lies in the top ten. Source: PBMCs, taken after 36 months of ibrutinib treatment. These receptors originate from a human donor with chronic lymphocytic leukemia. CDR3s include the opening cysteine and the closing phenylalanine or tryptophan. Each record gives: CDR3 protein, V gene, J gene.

CASSLLTGSSYNEQFF	TRBV27	TRBJ2-1
CASSPPPGVSSFHYGYTF	TRBV18	TRBJ1-2
CASSSLIRNEQYF	TRBV27	TRBJ2-7
CASSSYEQYF	TRBV11-3	TRBJ2-7
CASSPQGMADTQYF	TRBV18	TRBJ2-3
CASSQDGGGTYEQYF	TRBV4-1	TRBJ2-7
CASSMGDTTYEQYF	TRBV19	TRBJ2-7
CASSFGSNTEAFF	TRBV5-1	TRBJ1-1
CASSLFRGPMNTGELFF	TRBV5-4	TRBJ2-2
CASSGTGLYNEQFF	TRBV25-1	TRBJ2-1
CASSSTGASHEQYF	TRBV5-1	TRBJ2-7
CASSVEDRVGKLFF	TRBV9	TRBJ1-4
CASSPGQSYEQYF	TRBV6-6	TRBJ2-7
CASSLRSILGGQATVSQYF	TRBV11-2	TRBJ2-5
CASSLENYLDYEQYF	TRBV5-1	TRBJ2-7
CASSQTPLAGGGDTQYF	TRBV4-3	TRBJ2-3
CASSIGPGDYGYTF	TRBV19	TRBJ1-2
CASSLGRSLEQYF	TRBV7-2	TRBJ2-7
CASSSLPQGRGEQYF	TRBV6-5	TRBJ2-7
CASSRIGARTDTQYF	TRBV27	TRBJ2-3
CASSSGTSGRSSYNEQFF	TRBV7-8	TRBJ2-1
CASSFRGTGVETQYF	TRBV11-2	TRBJ2-5
CATSRLAGGGNEQFF	TRBV15	TRBJ2-1
CASSFRTGFWGGNTEAFF	TRBV11-2	TRBJ1-1
CASSPGTGISYEQYF	TRBV9	TRBJ2-7
CASSQSGQVGYTF	TRBV4-1	TRBJ1-2
CASSTNVLSETQYF	TRBV19	TRBJ2-5
CASSPYESGKVGGYTF	TRBV18	TRBJ1-2
CAIRASPTDTQYF	TRBV28	TRBJ2-3
CSVGDRGLEQYF	TRBV29-1	TRBJ2-7
CASSVVTYEQYF	TRBV6-1	TRBJ2-7
CASSFDRGSYEQYF	TRBV5-1	TRBJ2-7
CASAPGTPLRDEQFF	TRBV5-4	TRBJ2-1
CASSLGGGTIYGYTF	TRBV5-6	TRBJ1-2